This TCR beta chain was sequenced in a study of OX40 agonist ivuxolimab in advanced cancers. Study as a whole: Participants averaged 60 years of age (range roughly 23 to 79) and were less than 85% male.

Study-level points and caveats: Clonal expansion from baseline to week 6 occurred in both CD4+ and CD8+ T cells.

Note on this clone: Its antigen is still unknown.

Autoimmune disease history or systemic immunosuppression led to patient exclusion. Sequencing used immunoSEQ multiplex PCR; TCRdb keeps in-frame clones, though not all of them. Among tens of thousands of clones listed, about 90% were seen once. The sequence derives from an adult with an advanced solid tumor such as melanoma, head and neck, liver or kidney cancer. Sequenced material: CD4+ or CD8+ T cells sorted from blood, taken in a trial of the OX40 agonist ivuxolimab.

In nucleotides, the CDR3 is TGCGCCAGCAGTGAGGACGGCTCCTACGAGCAGTACTTC. It yields the protein CASSEDGSYEQYF. The V gene is TRBV10-1, the J gene TRBJ2-7; no reliable D call. CDR3 length: 13 residues. The ends were cut back, 2 bases at V and 0 bases at J, with 5 bases in the middle. In germline, CDR1 is WNHNN, CDR2 SYGVQD (reference sequence).